These 3 T cell receptor beta chains were all obtained from the same sample, sequenced in a study of T cells in Graves' hyperthyroidism and ophthalmopathy. Amplified regions were TCR beta CDR3 sequences from RNA transcripts. HTBI primers drove first-round RT-PCR of the TCR CDR3. TCRdb ran MiXCR on the multiplex PCR reads and lists one entry per CDR3 protein. The profile shows around 500,000 distinct CDR3 sequences, 14% of them singletons. Sequenced input: blood. These receptors all stem from a woman aged 18-30 years with Graves' hyperthyroidism.

The chain is built from TRBV13 and TRBJ2-1; a possible D gene is TRBD2 (6 bases). V lost 5 bases to trimming and J lost 5 bases, with 13 bases between them. Germline-derived CDR1 and CDR2 are PRHDT and FYEKMQ (reference sequence). CDR3 length equals 14 residues. Here the CDR3 DNA reads TGTGCCAGCAGCGTACGGGACTCAGACAATGAGCAGTTCTTC. Its protein is CASSVRDSDNEQFF.

Many counts were recorded for this clonotype. The chain combines TRBV30 with TRBJ2-1; D possibly corresponds to TRBD1 (5 bases). V was pared by 3 bases and J by 9 bases, with 9 bases between. There are 11 residues in the CDR3. CDR1 is GTSNPN, CDR2 SVGIG, per germline (reference sequence). CDR3 sequence (DNA): TGTGCCTGGAGCAGGGCCGGTGAGCAGTTCTTC. This encodes CAWSRAGEQFF.

Concerning this clonotype: This may arise from a read error, as a much more abundant clone is one base away. The gene calls are TRBV27 and TRBJ2-7, with D possibly being TRBD1 (5 bases). There are 15 residues in the CDR3. CDR1 is MNHEY and CDR2 is SMNVEV in the germline V gene (reference sequence). V lost 3 bases to trimming and J lost 3 bases, with 15 bases between them. The CDR3: CASSLQGHQRYEQYF. The DNA for the CDR3 is TGTGCCAGCAGTTTGCAGGGTCATCAACGCTACGAGCAGTACTTC.